This T cell receptor beta chain is drawn from a study of blood T cell repertoires in COVID-19. Study as a whole: The United States, Italy and Spain supplied acute and convalescent COVID-19 samples.

Per the original methods: Reference gene primer amplification in the assay estimated nucleated cell counts. Using immunoSEQ multiplex PCR, the repertoire was profiled, and TCRdb retains in-frame clones only, with some absent. Clone size and the V and J calls come from that table; the DNA yielded D and trimming. There are fewer than 85,000 clones in the sample; around nine tenths occur only once, and more than 8% lies in the top ten. Germline CDR1 is SGHRS and CDR2 is YFSETQ. The CDR3 totals 14 residues. The V end lost 4 bases, the J end lost 0 bases, and 10 bases lay between the germline ends. The chain couples TRBV5-1 to TRBJ2-5; maybe TRBD1 (6 bases). The receptor was isolated from a human donor in a cohort sampled during active COVID-19. Sequencing was performed on peripheral blood. The CDR3 DNA follows: TGCGCCAGCAGCGCCGGACAGAACCAAGAGACCCAGTACTTC. It translates to CASSAGQNQETQYF.